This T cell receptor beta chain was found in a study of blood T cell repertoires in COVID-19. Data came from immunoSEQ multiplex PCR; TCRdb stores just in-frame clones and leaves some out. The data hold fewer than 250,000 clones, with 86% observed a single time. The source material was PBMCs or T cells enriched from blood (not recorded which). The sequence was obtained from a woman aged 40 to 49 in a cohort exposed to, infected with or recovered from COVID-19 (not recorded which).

The CDR3 nucleotides read TGCGCCAGCAGCGGATCTTCGGGGGTTCGCTCCTACAATGAGCAGTTCTTC. Translated, it gives CASSGSSGVRSYNEQFF. The V gene is TRBV5-1, the J gene TRBJ2-1, with TRBD2 as a possible D gene (6 bases). V dropped 4 bases and J dropped 0 bases, with 17 bases sitting between them. Germline values: CDR1 SGHRS, CDR2 YFSETQ. The CDR3 spans 17 residues.